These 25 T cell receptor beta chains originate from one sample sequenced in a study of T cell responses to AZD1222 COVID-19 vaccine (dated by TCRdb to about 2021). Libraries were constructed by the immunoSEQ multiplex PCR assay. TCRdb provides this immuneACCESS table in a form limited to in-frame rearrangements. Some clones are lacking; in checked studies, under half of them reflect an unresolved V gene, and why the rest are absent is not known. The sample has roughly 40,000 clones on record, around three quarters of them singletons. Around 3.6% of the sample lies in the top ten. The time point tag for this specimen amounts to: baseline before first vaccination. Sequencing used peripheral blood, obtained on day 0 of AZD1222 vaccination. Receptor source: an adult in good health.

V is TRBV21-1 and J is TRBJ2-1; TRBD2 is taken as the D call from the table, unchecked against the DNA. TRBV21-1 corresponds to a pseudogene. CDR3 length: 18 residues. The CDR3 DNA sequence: TGTGCCAGCAGCAAAGGTGGTAGCGGGGAGAGCTCCTACAATGAGCAGTTCTTC. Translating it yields CASSKGGSGESSYNEQFF.

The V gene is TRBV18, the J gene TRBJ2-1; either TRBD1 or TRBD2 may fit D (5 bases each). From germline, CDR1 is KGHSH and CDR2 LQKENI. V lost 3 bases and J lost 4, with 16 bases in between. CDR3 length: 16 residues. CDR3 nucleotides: TGTGCCAGCTCACCCCCCAAGGGGACGGGGTACAATGAGCAGTTCTTC. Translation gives CASSPPKGTGYNEQFF.

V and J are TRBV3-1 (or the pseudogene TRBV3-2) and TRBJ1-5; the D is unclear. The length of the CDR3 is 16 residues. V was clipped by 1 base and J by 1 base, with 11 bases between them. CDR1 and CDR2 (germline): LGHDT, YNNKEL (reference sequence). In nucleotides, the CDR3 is TGTGCCAGCAGCCAAGGGTCGGGGATAAGCAATCAGCCCCAGCATTTT. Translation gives CASSQGSGISNQPQHF.

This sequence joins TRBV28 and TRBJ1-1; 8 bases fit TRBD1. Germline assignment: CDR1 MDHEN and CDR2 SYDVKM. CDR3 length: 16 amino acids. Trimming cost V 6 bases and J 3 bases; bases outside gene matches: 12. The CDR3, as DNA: TGTGCCAGCAGCAGCTCAGGGGGCCGTTGGGACACTGAAGCTTTCTTT. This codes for CASSSSGGRWDTEAFF.

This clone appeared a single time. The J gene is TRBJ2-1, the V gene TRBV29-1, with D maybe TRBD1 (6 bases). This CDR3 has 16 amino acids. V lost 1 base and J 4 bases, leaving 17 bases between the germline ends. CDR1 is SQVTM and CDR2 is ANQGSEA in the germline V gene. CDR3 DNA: TGCAGCGTTGAAGGGGACATGACATCCACATACAATGAGCAGTTCTTC. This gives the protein CSVEGDMTSTYNEQFF.

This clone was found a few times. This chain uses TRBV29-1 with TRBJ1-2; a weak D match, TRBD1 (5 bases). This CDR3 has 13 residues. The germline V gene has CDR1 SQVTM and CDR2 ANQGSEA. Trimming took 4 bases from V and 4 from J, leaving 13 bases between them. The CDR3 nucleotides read TGCAGCGTTGCAGGGTTAGGCGGCTATGGCTACACCTTC. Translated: CSVAGLGGYGYTF.

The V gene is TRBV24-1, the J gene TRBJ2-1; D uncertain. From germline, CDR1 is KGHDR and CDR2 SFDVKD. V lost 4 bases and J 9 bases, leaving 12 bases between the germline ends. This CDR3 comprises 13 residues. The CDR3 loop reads CATSERTDLEQFF. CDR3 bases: TGTGCCACCAGTGAACGGACGGACCTTGAGCAGTTCTTC.

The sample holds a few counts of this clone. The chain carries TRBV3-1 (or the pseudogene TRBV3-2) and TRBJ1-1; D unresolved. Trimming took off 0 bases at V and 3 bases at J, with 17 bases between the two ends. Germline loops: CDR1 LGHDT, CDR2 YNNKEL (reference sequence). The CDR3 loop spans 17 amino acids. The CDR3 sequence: CASSQDLAPDLYTEAFF. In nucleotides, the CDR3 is TGTGCCAGCAGCCAAGATCTAGCGCCGGACCTCTACACTGAAGCTTTCTTT.

The CDR3 loop reads CAWAAGGPRYTQYF. The CDR3 DNA reads as TGTGCCTGGGCAGCGGGGGGTCCACGTTATACGCAGTATTTT. This chain joins TRBV30 and TRBJ2-3; 9 nucleotides agree with TRBD2. From germline, CDR1 is GTSNPN and CDR2 SVGIG (reference sequence). The CDR3 totals 14 residues. Trimming took 5 bases from V and 7 from J; bases not matched to a gene: 10.

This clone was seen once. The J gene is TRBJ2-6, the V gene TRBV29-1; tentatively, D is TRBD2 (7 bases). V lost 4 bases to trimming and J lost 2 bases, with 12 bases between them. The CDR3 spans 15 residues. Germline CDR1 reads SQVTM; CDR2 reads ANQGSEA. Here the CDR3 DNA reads TGCAGCGTTGGGCGGGGGCTTGCTGGGGCCAACGTCCTGACTTTC. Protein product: CSVGRGLAGANVLTF.

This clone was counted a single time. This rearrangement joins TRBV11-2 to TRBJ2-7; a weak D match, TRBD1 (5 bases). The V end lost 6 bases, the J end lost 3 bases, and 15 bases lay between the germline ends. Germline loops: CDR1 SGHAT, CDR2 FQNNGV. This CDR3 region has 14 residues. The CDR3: CASSRRAESYEQYF. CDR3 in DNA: TGTGCCAGCAGTCGCAGGGCGGAAAGCTACGAGCAGTACTTC.

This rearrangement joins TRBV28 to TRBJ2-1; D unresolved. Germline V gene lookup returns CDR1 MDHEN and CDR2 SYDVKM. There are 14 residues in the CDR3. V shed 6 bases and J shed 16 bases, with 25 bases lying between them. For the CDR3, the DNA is TGTGCCAGCAGCCCGGGTCCAAGGCCAGAGAAGGCATTCTTC. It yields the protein CASSPGPRPEKAFF.

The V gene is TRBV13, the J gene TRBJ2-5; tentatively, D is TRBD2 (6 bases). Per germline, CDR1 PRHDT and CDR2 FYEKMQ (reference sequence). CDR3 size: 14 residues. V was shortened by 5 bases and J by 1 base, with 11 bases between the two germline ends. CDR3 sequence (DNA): TGTGCCAGCAGCCTTCGGGGGTCCCAAGAGACCCAGTACTTC. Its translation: CASSLRGSQETQYF.

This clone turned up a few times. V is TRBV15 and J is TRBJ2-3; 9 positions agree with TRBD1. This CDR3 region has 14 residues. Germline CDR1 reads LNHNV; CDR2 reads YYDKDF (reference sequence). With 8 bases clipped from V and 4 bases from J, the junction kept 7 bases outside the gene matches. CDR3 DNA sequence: TGTGCCACCGAAACAGGGGGCGCACCAGATACGCAGTATTTT. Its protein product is CATETGGAPDTQYF.

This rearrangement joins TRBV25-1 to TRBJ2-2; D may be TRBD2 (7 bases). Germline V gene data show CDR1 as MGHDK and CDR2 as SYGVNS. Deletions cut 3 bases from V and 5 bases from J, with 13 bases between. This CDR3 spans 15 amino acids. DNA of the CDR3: TGTGCCAGCAGTGAGGCGGGGGCAAGGACCGGGGAGCTGTTTTTT. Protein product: CASSEAGARTGELFF.

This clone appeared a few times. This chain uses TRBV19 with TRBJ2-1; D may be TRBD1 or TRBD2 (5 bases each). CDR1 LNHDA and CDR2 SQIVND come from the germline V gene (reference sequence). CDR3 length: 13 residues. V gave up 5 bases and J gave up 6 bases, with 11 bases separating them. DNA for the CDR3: TGTGCCAGTAGTTCAGGGAGTACCAATGAGCAGTTCTTC. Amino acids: CASSSGSTNEQFF. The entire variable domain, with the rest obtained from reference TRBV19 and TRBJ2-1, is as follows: DGGITQSPKYLFRKEGQNVTLSCEQNLNHDAMYWYRQDPGQGLRLIYYSQIVNDFQKGDIAEGYSVSREKKESFPLTVTSAQKNPTAFYLCASSSGSTNEQFFGPGTRLTVL.

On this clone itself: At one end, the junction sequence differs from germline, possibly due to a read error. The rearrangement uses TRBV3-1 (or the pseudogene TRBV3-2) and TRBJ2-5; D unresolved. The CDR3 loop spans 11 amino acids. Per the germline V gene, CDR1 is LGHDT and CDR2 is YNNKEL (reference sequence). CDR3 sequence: CASSQQGTQYF. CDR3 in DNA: TGTGCCAGCAGCCAACAAGGGACCCAGTACTTC.

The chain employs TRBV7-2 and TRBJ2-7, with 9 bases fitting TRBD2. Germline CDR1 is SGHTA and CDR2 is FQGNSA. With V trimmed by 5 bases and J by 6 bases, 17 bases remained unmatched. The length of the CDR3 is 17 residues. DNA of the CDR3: TGTGCCAGCAGCCCCAGGCTAGCGGGGTCGGACGCGGGCGAGCAGTACTTC. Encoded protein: CASSPRLAGSDAGEQYF. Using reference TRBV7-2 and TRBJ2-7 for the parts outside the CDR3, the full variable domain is GAGVSQSPSNKVTEKGKDVELRCDPISGHTALYWYRQSLGQGLEFLIYFQGNSAPDKSGLPSDRFSAERTGGSVSTLTIQRTQQEDSAVYLCASSPRLAGSDAGEQYFGPGTRLTVT.

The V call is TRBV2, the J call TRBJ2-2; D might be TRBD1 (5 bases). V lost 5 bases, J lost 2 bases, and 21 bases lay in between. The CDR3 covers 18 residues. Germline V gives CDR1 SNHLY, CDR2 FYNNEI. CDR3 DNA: TGTGCCAGCAGTCTTAAGGGGCTCGGCAGGACCAACACCGGGGAGCTGTTTTTT. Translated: CASSLKGLGRTNTGELFF.

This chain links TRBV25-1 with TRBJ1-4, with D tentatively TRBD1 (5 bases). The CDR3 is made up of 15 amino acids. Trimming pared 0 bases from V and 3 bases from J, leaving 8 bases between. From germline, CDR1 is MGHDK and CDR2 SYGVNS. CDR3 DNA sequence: TGTGCCAGCAGTGAATATACAGGTTCTAATGAAAAACTGTTTTTT. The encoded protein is CASSEYTGSNEKLFF.

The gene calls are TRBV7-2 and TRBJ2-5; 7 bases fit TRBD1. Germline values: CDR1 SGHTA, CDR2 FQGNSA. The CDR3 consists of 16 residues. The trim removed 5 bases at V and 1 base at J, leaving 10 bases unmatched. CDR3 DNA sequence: TGTGCCAGCAGCCCGAGTCTGTACAGGGGCCAAGAGACCCAGTACTTC. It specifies CASSPSLYRGQETQYF.

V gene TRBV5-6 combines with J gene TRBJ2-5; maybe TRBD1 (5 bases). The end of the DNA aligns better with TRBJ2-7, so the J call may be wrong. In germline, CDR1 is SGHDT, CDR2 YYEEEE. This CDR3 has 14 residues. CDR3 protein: CASSLGDSSYEQYF. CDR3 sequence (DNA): TGTGCCAGCAGCTTGGGCGACAGCTCCTACGAGCAGTACTTC.

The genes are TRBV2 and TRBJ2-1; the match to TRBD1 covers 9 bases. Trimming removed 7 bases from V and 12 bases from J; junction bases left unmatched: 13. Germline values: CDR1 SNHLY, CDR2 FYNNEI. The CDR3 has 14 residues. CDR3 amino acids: CASKTGTGHERQFF. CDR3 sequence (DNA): TGTGCCAGCAAGACCGGGACAGGGCATGAAAGGCAGTTCTTC.

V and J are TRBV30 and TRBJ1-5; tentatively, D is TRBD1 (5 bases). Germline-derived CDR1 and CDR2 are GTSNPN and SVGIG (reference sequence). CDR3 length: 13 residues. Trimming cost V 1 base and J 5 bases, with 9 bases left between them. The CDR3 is CAWSGQRYQPQHF. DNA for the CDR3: TGTGCCTGGAGTGGACAGCGCTATCAGCCCCAGCATTTT.

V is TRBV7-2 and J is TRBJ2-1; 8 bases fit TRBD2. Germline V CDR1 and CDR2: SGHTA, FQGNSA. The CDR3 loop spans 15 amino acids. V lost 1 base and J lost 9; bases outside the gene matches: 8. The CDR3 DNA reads TGTGCCAGCAGCTTAGAGTCTCGGACTAGCATTGAGCAGTTCTTC. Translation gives CASSLESRTSIEQFF.